The 15 T cell receptor beta chains reported below all come from one sample, sequenced in a study of shared clonotypes between healthy human individuals. Assay: immunoSEQ multiplex PCR; the TCRdb copy retains only in-frame clones and omits some. The sample consists of some 2.4 million clones, 93% of them appearing once. What was sequenced was naive CD4+ T cells from PBMCs. Subset noted: CD45RA+ positively selected. Receptors were obtained from a man aged 18 to 30 in good health. Some clones in this sample may be carry-over from other donors' samples.

The V call is TRBV5-1, the J call TRBJ1-2, with 7 bases fitting TRBD1. V was pared by 5 bases and J by 4 bases, with 11 bases of the junction left unmatched. CDR3 size: 15 residues. Germline V gene sequence: CDR1 SGHRS, CDR2 YFSETQ. The CDR3 region is CASRFNPGGGYGYTF. The CDR3 nucleotides read TGCGCCAGCAGATTCAACCCAGGGGGTGGCTATGGCTACACCTTC. The full variable domain, in which reference TRBV5-1 and TRBJ1-2 provide the parts outside the CDR3, is KAGVTQTPRYLIKTRGQQVTLSCSPISGHRSVSWYQQTPGQGLQFLFEYFSETQRNKGNFPGRFSGRQFSNSRSEMNVSTLELGDSALYLCASRFNPGGGYGYTFGSGTRLTVV.

The chain recombines TRBV4-3 with TRBJ2-1; D could derive from TRBD1 or TRBD2 (5 bases each). The CDR3 covers 13 residues. The germline V and J ends were trimmed by 4 bases and 10 bases, with 14 bases remaining between them. Looked up from germline, CDR1 is LGHNA and CDR2 is YSLEER. CDR3 in DNA: TGCGCCAGCAGCCTACTCATCAGGGAGGAGCAGTTCTTC. Translated: CASSLLIREEQFF.

V gene TRBV19 combines with J gene TRBJ1-3; no firm D call. The CDR3 loop spans 16 amino acids. CDR1 is LNHDA and CDR2 is SQIVND in the germline V gene (reference sequence). V lost 5 bases, J lost 0 bases, and 14 bases lay in between. The CDR3 loop reads CASSFLPADSGNTIYF. The CDR3 DNA is TGTGCCAGTAGTTTTCTTCCGGCAGACTCTGGAAACACCATATATTTT.

This chain joins TRBV5-1 and TRBJ1-2; D perhaps matches TRBD1 (6 bases). V dropped 0 bases and J dropped 2 bases, with 14 bases sitting between them. Per germline, CDR1 SGHRS and CDR2 YFSETQ. The CDR3 sequence is 16 residues long. The CDR3 sequence: CASSLAPGALNYGYTF. CDR3 DNA sequence: TGCGCCAGCAGCTTGGCCCCAGGGGCGCTCAACTATGGCTACACCTTC.

The chain is built from TRBV23-1 and TRBJ1-4; 7 nucleotides align to TRBD1. TRBV23-1 carries the ORF label, with uncertain function. V was clipped by 2 bases and J by 4 bases; unmatched bases: 4. This CDR3 comprises 15 residues. The CDR3 sequence: CASSQRQGFNEKLFF. The CDR3 DNA is TGCGCCAGCAGTCAACGACAGGGATTTAATGAAAAACTGTTTTTT.

The chain joins TRBV20-1 to TRBJ2-7; maybe TRBD2 (5 bases). V lost 5 bases and J lost 6, with 11 bases in between. The CDR3 length is 11 residues. CDR1 DFQATT and CDR2 SNEGSKA come from the germline V gene (reference sequence). The CDR3: CSAHSAGEQYF. The CDR3 DNA reads as TGCAGTGCTCATTCCGCGGGCGAGCAGTACTTC.

This sequence joins TRBV18 and TRBJ2-1; D is perhaps TRBD1 or TRBD2 (6 bases each). Per germline, CDR1 KGHSH and CDR2 LQKENI. The CDR3 is 16 residues long. V lost 3 bases to trimming and J lost 2 bases, with 14 bases between them. CDR3 amino acids: CASSPKGGSTYNEQFF. The CDR3 coding sequence is TGTGCCAGCTCACCGAAGGGGGGCAGTACCTACAATGAGCAGTTCTTC.

This chain connects TRBV20-1 to TRBJ1-1; D is unclear. Trimming stripped 0 bases from V and 4 bases from J, with 3 bases between. CDR1 and CDR2 from the germline V gene are DFQATT and SNEGSKA (reference sequence). There are 11 residues in the CDR3. CDR3 region: CSARDFTEAFF. CDR3 nucleotides: TGCAGTGCTAGAGATTTCACTGAAGCTTTCTTT.

The CDR3 reads CASSLREGYNEQFF. Written as DNA, the CDR3 is TGTGCCAGCAGCTTACGGGAGGGCTACAATGAGCAGTTCTTC. This chain links TRBV7-8 with TRBJ2-1, with 8 bases identical to TRBD2. The CDR3 has 14 amino acids. The V gene end was trimmed by 2 bases and the J gene end by 3 bases; junction bases not matched to a gene: 0. Germline-derived CDR1 and CDR2 are SGHVS and FQNEAQ. Supplemented by reference TRBV7-8 and TRBJ2-1, the full variable domain reads GAGVSQSPRYKVAKRGQDVALRCDPISGHVSLFWYQQALGQGPEFLTYFQNEAQLDKSGLPSDRFFAERPEGSVSTLKIQRTQQEDSAVYLCASSLREGYNEQFFGPGTRLTVL.

The rearrangement uses TRBV18 and TRBJ2-7; D tentatively fits TRBD1 or TRBD2 (5 bases each). This CDR3 is built from 13 residues. From germline, CDR1 is KGHSH and CDR2 LQKENI. The ends were cut back, 5 bases at V and 0 bases at J, with 8 bases in the middle. This CDR3 is CASSTGTSYEQYF. Written as DNA, the CDR3 is TGTGCCAGCTCAACCGGGACCTCCTACGAGCAGTACTTC. Using reference TRBV18 and TRBJ2-7 for the parts outside the CDR3, the full variable domain is NAGVMQNPRHLVRRRGQEARLRCSPMKGHSHVYWYRQLPEEGLKFMVYLQKENIIDESGMPKERFSAEFPKEGPSILRIQQVVRGDSAAYFCASSTGTSYEQYFGPGTRLTVT.

The V and J genes are TRBV5-4 and TRBJ2-5; 8 bases map to TRBD2. V was pared by 4 bases and J by 1 base, with 6 bases of the junction left unmatched. The CDR3 runs to 15 residues. The germline V gene has CDR1 SGHNT and CDR2 YYREEE (reference sequence). As DNA, the CDR3 is TGTGCCAGCAGCACCGTAGCGGGACTCCAAGAGACCCAGTACTTC. The encoded protein is CASSTVAGLQETQYF. The variable domain in full, with the rest retrieved from reference TRBV5-4 and TRBJ2-5, is ETGVTQSPTHLIKTRGQQVTLRCSSQSGHNTVSWYQQALGQGPQFIFQYYREEENGRGNFPPRFSGLQFPNYSSELNVNALELDDSALYLCASSTVAGLQETQYFGPGTRLLVL.

This sequence joins TRBV23-1 and TRBJ1-5; a possible D gene is TRBD1 (5 bases). TRBV23-1 is an ORF, and what it does is uncertain. Trimming removed 0 bases at V and 2 bases at J, with 11 bases between. The CDR3 length is 16 residues. The CDR3 DNA is TGCGCCAGCAGTCAATCGTCCAGGGTCGGCAATCAGCCCCAGCATTTT. Its translation: CASSQSSRVGNQPQHF.

The gene calls are TRBV7-2 and TRBJ2-5; TRBD1 aligns across 11 bases. CDR3 length equals 15 residues. CDR1 SGHTA and CDR2 FQGNSA come from the germline V gene. The V gene end was trimmed by 2 bases and the J gene end by 5 bases; junction bases not matched to a gene: 4. The DNA for the CDR3 is TGTGCCAGCAGCTTAATAGGGACAGGGGGGGAGACCCAGTACTTC. As protein: CASSLIGTGGETQYF.

The chain joins TRBV28 to TRBJ2-1, with D tentatively TRBD2 (5 bases). Germline CDR1 reads MDHEN; CDR2 reads SYDVKM. Trimming took off 4 bases at V and 3 bases at J, with 13 bases between the two ends. The length of the CDR3 is 15 residues. CDR3 loop: CASSSLDSIYNEQFF. The DNA of the CDR3 is TGTGCCAGCAGTTCCCTGGACTCAATCTACAATGAGCAGTTCTTC.

The chain links TRBV7-2 to TRBJ2-1; 9 nucleotides match TRBD1. Per germline, CDR1 SGHTA and CDR2 FQGNSA. Losses at the gene ends were 6 bases for V and 4 bases for J; bases not matched to a gene: 10. CDR3 size: 16 residues. CDR3 region: CASRNPTGGVYNEQFF. In DNA form, the CDR3 reads TGTGCCAGCAGAAACCCTACAGGGGGCGTTTACAATGAGCAGTTCTTC.